This T cell receptor (delta chain) was identified during a study of gamma-delta chains in newborns, infants, children (dated by TCRdb to between 2018 and 2020). Broadly, across the study: According to the study title, microbial exposure causes polyclonal expansion of innate gammadelta T cells right after birth. How innate gammadelta T cell populations in human newborns were shaped by microbial exposure immediately after birth was investigated in the study.

The instrument given in TCRdb is Illumina MiSeq. TCRdb called clones afresh from the public reads with CATT; identical DNA rows were later merged. This sample comprises roughly 3,500 delta-chain clones, 1.3% of them detected only once. The top ten hold 22% of the sample. Relative to its sample, this clone is medium-sized (0.01 to 0.1%). The clone's antigen remains unknown. Just one base apart from a much larger clone, this may be a read error. V is cut back by 2 bases and J by 0 bases, with 12 bases in the junction unmatched. The germline V gene encodes CDR1 GEAIGNYY and CDR2 EKD. From the cysteine up to the phenylalanine, the CDR3 has a length of 22 residues. The DNA shown is the 66-base CDR3, in frame from base 1.

Sequencing was carried out using blood. This chain joins TRDV2 to TRDJ3; TRDD3 matches 13 bases in the middle. This sequence originates from a child who was a newborn, infant or young child, either healthy, febrile or measles-vaccinated (not recorded which). The CDR3 protein is CACDKVLGDTRDPSWDTRQMFF. The DNA sequence is given as TGTGCCTGTGACAAAGTACTGGGGGATACGCGGGACCCCTCCTGGGACACCCGACAGATGTTTTTC.